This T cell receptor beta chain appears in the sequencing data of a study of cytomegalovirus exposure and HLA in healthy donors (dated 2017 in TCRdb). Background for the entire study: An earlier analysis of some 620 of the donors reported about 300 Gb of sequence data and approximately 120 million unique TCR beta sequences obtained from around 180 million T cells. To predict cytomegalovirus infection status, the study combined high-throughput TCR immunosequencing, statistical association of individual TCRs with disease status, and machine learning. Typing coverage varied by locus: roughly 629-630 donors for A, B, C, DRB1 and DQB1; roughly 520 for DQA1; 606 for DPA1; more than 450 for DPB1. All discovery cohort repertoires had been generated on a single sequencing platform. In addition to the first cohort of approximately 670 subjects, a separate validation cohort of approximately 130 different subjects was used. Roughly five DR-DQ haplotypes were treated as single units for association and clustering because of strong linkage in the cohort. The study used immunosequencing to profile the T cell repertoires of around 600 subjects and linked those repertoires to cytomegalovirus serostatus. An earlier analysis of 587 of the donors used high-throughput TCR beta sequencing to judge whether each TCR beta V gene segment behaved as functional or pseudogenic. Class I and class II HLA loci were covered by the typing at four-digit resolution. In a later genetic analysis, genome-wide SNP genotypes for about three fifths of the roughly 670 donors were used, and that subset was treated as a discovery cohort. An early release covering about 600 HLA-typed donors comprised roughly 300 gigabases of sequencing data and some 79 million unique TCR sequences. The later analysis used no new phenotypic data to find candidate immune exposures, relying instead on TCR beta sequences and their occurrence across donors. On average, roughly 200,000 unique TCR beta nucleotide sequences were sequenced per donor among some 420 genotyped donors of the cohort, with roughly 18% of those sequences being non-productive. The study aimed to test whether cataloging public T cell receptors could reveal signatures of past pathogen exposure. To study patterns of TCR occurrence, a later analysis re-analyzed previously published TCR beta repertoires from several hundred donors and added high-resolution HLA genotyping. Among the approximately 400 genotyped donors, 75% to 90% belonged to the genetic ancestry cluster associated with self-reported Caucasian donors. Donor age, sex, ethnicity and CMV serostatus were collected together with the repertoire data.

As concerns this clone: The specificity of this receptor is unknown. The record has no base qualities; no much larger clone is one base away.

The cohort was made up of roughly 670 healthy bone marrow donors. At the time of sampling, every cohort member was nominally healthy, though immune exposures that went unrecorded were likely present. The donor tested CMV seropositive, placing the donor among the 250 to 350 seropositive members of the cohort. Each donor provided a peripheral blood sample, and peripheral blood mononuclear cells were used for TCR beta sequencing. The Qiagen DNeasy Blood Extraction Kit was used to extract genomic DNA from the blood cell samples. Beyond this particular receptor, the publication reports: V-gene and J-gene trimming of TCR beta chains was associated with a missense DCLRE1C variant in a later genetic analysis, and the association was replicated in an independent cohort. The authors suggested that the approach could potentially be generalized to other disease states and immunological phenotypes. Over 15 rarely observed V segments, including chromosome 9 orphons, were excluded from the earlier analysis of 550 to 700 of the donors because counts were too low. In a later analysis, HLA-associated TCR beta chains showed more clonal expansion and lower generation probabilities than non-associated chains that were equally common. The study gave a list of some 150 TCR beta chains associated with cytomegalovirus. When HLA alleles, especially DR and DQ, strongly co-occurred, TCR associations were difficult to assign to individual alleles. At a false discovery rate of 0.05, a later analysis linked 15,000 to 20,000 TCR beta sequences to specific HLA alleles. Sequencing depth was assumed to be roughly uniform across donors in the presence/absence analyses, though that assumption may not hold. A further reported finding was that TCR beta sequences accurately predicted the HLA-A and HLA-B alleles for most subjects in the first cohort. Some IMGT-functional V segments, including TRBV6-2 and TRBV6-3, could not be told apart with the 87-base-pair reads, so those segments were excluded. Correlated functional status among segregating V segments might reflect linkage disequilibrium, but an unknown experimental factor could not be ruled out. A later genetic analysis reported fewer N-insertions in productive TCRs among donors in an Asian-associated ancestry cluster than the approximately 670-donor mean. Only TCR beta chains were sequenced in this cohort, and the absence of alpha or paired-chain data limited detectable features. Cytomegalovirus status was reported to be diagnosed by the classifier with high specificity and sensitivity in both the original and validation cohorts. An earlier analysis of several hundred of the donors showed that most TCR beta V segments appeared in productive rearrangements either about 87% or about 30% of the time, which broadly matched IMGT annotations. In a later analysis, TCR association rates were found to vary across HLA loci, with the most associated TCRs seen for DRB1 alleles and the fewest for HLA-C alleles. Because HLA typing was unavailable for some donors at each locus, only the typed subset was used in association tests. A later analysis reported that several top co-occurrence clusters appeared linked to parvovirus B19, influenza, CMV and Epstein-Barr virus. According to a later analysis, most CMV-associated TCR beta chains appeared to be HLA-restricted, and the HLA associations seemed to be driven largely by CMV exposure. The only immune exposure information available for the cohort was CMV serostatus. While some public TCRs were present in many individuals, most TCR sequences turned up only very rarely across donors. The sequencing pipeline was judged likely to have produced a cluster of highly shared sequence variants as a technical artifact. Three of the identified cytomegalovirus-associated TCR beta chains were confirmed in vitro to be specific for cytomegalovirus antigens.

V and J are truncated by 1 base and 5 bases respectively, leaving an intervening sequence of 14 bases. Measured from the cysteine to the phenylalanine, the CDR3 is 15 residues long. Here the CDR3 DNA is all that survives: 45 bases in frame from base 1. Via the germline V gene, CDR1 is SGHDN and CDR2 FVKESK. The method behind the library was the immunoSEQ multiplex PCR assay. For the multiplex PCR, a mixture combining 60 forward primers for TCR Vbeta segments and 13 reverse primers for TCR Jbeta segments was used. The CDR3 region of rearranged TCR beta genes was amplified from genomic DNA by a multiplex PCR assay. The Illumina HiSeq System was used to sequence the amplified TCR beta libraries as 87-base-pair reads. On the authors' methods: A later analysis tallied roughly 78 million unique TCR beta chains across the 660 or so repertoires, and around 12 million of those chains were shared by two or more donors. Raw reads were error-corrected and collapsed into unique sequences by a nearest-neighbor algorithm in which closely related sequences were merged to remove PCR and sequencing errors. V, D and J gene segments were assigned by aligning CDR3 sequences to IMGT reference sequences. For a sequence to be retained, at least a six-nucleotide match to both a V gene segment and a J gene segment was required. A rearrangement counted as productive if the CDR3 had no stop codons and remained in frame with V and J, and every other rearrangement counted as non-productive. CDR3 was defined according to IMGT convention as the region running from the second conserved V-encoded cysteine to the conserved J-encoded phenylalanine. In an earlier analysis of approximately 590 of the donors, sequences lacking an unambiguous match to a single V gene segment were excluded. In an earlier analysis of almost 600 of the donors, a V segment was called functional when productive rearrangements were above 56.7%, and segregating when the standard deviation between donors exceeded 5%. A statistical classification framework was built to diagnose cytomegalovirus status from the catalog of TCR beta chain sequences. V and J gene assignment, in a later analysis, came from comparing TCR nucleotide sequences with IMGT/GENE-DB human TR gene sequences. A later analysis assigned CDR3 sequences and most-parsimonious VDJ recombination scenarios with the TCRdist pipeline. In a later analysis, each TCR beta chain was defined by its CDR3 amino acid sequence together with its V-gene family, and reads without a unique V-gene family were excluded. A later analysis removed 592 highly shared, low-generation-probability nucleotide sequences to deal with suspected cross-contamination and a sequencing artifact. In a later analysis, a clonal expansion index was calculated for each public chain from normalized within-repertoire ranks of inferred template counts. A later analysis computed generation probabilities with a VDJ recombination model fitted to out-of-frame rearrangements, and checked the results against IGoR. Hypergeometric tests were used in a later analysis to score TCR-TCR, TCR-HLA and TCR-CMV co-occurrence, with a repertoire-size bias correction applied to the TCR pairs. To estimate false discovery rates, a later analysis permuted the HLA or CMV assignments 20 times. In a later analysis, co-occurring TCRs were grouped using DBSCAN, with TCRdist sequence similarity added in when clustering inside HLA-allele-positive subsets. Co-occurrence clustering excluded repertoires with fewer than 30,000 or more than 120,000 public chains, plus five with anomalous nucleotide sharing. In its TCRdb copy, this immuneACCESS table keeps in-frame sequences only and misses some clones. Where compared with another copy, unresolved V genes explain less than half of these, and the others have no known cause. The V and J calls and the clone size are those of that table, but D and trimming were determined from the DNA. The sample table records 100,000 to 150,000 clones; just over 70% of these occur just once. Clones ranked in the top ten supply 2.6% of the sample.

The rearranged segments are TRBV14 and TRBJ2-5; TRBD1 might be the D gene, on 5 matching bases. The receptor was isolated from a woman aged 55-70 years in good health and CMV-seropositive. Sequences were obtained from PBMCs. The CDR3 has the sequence CASSQGTPWVETQYF. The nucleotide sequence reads TGTGCCAGCAGCCAAGGGACACCCTGGGTGGAGACCCAGTACTTC.